The next 24 T cell receptor beta chains were all read from a single sample in a study of T-cell reconstitution after alpha-beta-depleted transplantation in children. Using unique molecular identifiers, the investigators prepared the TCRbeta library. Via MiXCR, TCRdb re-called the PCR reads, giving one row per CDR3 protein. The top ten clones hold about 28% of a sample with just over 950,000 distinct CDR3 sequences, about 29% of them seen once. Here the sequenced sample was PBMCs, mostly from graft donor cells, taken 360 days after TCRalphabeta/CD19-depleted stem cell transplant. Receptors were obtained from a boy in the first two years of life who had a stem cell transplant for SCID, so the T cells may come from the graft donor.

J is TRBJ2-7 and V is TRBV4-1; 7 nucleotides line up with TRBD1. The CDR3 totals 16 residues. Trimming cost V 1 base and J 4 bases; bases outside gene matches: 10. Germline CDR1 reads MGHRA; CDR2 reads YSYEKL. CDR3: CASSQGADRVSYEQYF. As DNA, the CDR3 is TGCGCCAGCAGCCAAGGGGCCGACAGGGTGTCGTACGAGCAGTACTTC.

The chain uses TRBV12-3 or TRBV12-4 and TRBJ1-6; 7 bases fit TRBD1. The CDR3 totals 14 residues. Trimming took 5 bases from V and 9 from J; bases not matched to a gene: 7. Here the CDR3 reads CASSDRDSFSPLHF. For the CDR3, the DNA is TGTGCCAGCAGTGACCGGGACAGTTTTTCACCCCTCCACTTT.

This clonotype came up a few times. The chain employs TRBV12-3 or TRBV12-4 and TRBJ1-3; no clear D. The CDR3 covers 16 residues. V dropped 7 bases and J dropped 2 bases, with 18 bases sitting between them. CDR3 bases: TGTGCCAGCATCGCGGGTCTGCGGCAGACTGGAAACACCATATATTTT. Translating gives CASIAGLRQTGNTIYF.

The chain uses TRBV28 and TRBJ1-3, with D uncertain. The V gene's germline CDR1 is MDHEN and CDR2 SYDVKM. V gave up 1 base and J gave up 7 bases, with 11 bases separating them. The CDR3 totals 14 residues. CDR3 sequence: CASSLYRGGNTIYF. CDR3 DNA sequence: TGTGCCAGCAGTTTATATCGGGGTGGGAACACCATATATTTT.

This clonotype was counted between two and nine times. This chain joins TRBV4-1 and TRBJ2-1, with D perhaps matching TRBD2 (5 bases). CDR3 length: 13 residues. V lost 3 bases and J 7 bases, leaving 10 bases between the germline ends. Per the germline V gene, CDR1 is MGHRA and CDR2 is YSYEKL. CDR3 loop: CASSHIGGNEQFF. The CDR3 DNA is TGCGCCAGCAGCCATATCGGCGGGAATGAGCAGTTCTTC.

The table lists this clonotype with a count of one. The V call is TRBV7-2, the J call TRBJ2-5, with D perhaps TRBD2 (7 bases). Germline CDR1 and CDR2: SGHTA and FQGNSA. The CDR3 covers 17 residues. Trimming cost V 2 bases and J 4 bases, with 20 bases left between them. The CDR3 DNA follows: TGTGCCAGCAGCTTATTTATCCAAAACGGGGGGCGAGAGACCCAGTACTTC. Its translation is CASSLFIQNGGRETQYF.

The chain is built from TRBV2 and TRBJ2-2; D is unresolved. The CDR3 loop spans 16 amino acids. The V gene's germline CDR1 is SNHLY and CDR2 FYNNEI. V was shortened by 7 bases and J by 2 bases, with 17 bases between the two germline ends. The CDR3 bases are TGTGCCAGCATTTTAAGTGTCGCGGTTAACACCGGGGAGCTGTTTTTT. This translates into CASILSVAVNTGELFF.

Note on this clonotype: One junction end does not reproduce the germline sequence, and a read error may be involved. This rearrangement joins TRBV20-1 to TRBJ2-5, with D possibly TRBD1 on 6 matching bases. This CDR3 comprises 11 residues. CDR1 is DFQATT, CDR2 SNEGSKA, per germline (reference sequence). For the CDR3, the DNA is TGCAGTGCTTACAGGGTAGAGACCCAGAACTTC. It encodes CSAYRVETQNF.

The chain employs TRBV21-1 and TRBJ2-2; TRBD2 is the table's D call and was not checked against the DNA. TRBV21-1 is recorded as a pseudogene. The CDR3 has 13 residues. The CDR3, as DNA: TGTGCCAGCATCCGACTAGGCACCGGGGAGCTGTTTTTT. Protein sequence: CASIRLGTGELFF.

This clonotype was seen more than once but under ten times. The V call is TRBV5-1, the J call TRBJ2-3, with a possible D match to TRBD2 (5 bases). The CDR3 consists of 13 residues. The germline V gene encodes CDR1 SGHRS and CDR2 YFSETQ. Between the trimmed V and J ends, which lost 6 bases and 4 bases, there was a span of 12 bases. The DNA for the CDR3 is TGCGCCAGCAAGTGGTGGCGGGCAGATACGCAGTATTTT. Amino acid sequence: CASKWWRADTQYF.

This clonotype has just a few counts. V is TRBV24-1 and J is TRBJ2-5, with TRBD2 matching 9 bases. V trimming: 10 bases; J trimming: 5 bases; junction bases outside the gene matches: 10. Germline V gene data show CDR1 as KGHDR and CDR2 as SFDVKD. This CDR3 spans 14 amino acids. CDR3 sequence reads: CATGGGGGWETQYF. For the CDR3, the DNA is TGTGCCACTGGAGGCGGGGGGGGATGGGAGACCCAGTACTTC.

This clonotype appeared many times. This chain connects TRBV20-1 to TRBJ2-3, with TRBD2 identical over 8 bases. V was pared by 6 bases and J by 1 base, with 3 bases of the junction left unmatched. The CDR3 is 13 amino acids. Germline V gene data show CDR1 as DFQATT and CDR2 as SNEGSKA (reference sequence). CDR3 in amino acids: CSAEAGGTDTQYF. CDR3 in DNA: TGCAGTGCAGAAGCGGGGGGCACAGATACGCAGTATTTT.

This clonotype was observed many times. The rearrangement links TRBV7-2 to TRBJ2-7, with a tentative D call TRBD1 (7 bases). Trimming removed 5 bases from V and 1 base from J, with 12 bases in between. Germline lookup yields CDR1 SGHTA and CDR2 FQGNSA. The CDR3 loop spans 14 amino acids. CDR3 sequence reads: CASSPQGGSYEQYF. The CDR3 DNA sequence: TGTGCCAGCAGCCCCCAGGGGGGTTCCTACGAGCAGTACTTC.

This chain links TRBV12-3 or TRBV12-4 with TRBJ2-3; D remains ambiguous. Trimming removed 4 bases from V and 1 base from J, with 18 bases in between. The CDR3 loop spans 17 amino acids. CDR3 nucleotide sequence: TGTGCCAGCAGTTCACTCTCTGCTCCAGAGCGCACAGATACGCAGTATTTT. Translation gives CASSSLSAPERTDTQYF.

The chain has TRBV5-8 and TRBJ2-5; the D gene is possibly TRBD2 (7 bases). Looked up from germline, CDR1 is SGHTS and CDR2 is YDEGEE. Deletions cut 1 base from V and 0 bases from J, with 16 bases between. The CDR3 extends over 17 amino acids. For the CDR3, the DNA is TGTGCCAGCAGCTTGTGGCCGGGGGGCCAGTACCAAGAGACCCAGTACTTC. Translation: CASSLWPGGQYQETQYF.

This rearrangement joins TRBV20-1 to TRBJ1-5, with a weak D call TRBD1 (6 bases). The CDR3 length is 14 residues. In germline, CDR1 is DFQATT, CDR2 SNEGSKA (reference sequence). The ends were cut back, 1 base at V and 5 bases at J, with 12 bases in the middle. The CDR3 reads CSARANRDDQPQHF. CDR3 nucleotide sequence: TGCAGTGCTAGAGCAAACAGGGACGATCAGCCCCAGCATTTT.

V usage is TRBV28 and J usage is TRBJ2-5, with D perhaps TRBD1 (7 bases). The CDR3 consists of 15 residues. Per the germline V gene, CDR1 is MDHEN and CDR2 is SYDVKM. V lost 6 bases, J lost 8 bases, and 22 bases lay in between. The DNA of the CDR3 is TGTGCCAGCAGCCCACCAGGGGGGCCCCTCGGTACCCAGTACTTC. Its protein is CASSPPGGPLGTQYF.

The rearrangement links TRBV10-3 to TRBJ2-5; the D gene is possibly TRBD2 (5 bases). Germline V CDR1 and CDR2: ENHRY, SYGVKD. The V gene lost 6 bases and the J gene lost 2 bases, with 10 bases spanning the gap. The CDR3 consists of 13 residues. The CDR3 coding sequence is TGTGCCATCAGCTCACCGGGGCAAGAGACCCAGTACTTC. Protein: CAISSPGQETQYF.

The chain joins TRBV9 to TRBJ1-6; 7 bases line up with TRBD1. CDR1 and CDR2 from the germline V gene are SGDLS and YYNGEE. V lost 4 bases to trimming and J lost 7 bases; unmatched junction nucleotides: 8. This CDR3 comprises 15 residues. The CDR3 DNA is TGTGCCAGCAGCACCGGGGGACAGATAAATTCACCCCTCCACTTT. Protein product: CASSTGGQINSPLHF.

This clonotype was found a few times. This sequence joins TRBV4-2 and TRBJ2-3; perhaps TRBD1 as D (5 bases). The CDR3 contains 16 residues. The germline V and J ends were trimmed by 1 base and 2 bases, with 13 bases remaining between them. Per germline, CDR1 LGHNA and CDR2 YNFKEQ. The CDR3 coding sequence is TGTGCCAGCAGCCAAGTCAGGGTGAGGCTCACAGATACGCAGTATTTT. Translation: CASSQVRVRLTDTQYF.

The chain links TRBV7-9 to TRBJ2-1; D might be TRBD2 (6 bases). The length of the CDR3 is 14 residues. Per the germline V gene, CDR1 is SEHNR and CDR2 is FQNEAQ (reference sequence). Between the trimmed V and J ends, which lost 7 bases and 4 bases, there was a span of 14 bases. Here the CDR3 DNA reads TGTGCCAGCACCTCGGGCGGGATGTACAATGAGCAGTTCTTC. Translating it yields CASTSGGMYNEQFF.

This sequence joins TRBV5-6 and TRBJ2-1; D is undetermined. The ends were cut back, 4 bases at V and 3 bases at J, with 11 bases in the middle. This CDR3 region has 14 residues. CDR1 SGHDT and CDR2 YYEEEE come from the germline V gene. DNA of the CDR3: TGTGCCAGCAGCCCGCCAGGTATCTACAATGAGCAGTTCTTC. Protein: CASSPPGIYNEQFF.

The chain links TRBV29-1 to TRBJ1-2; D may be TRBD1 (5 bases). The germline V gene encodes CDR1 SQVTM and CDR2 ANQGSEA. V gave up 1 base and J gave up 8 bases, with 11 bases separating them. The CDR3 extends over 12 amino acids. The CDR3 sequence: CSVEVGDGGYTF. Written as DNA, the CDR3 is TGCAGCGTTGAAGTGGGGGACGGCGGCTACACCTTC.

V is TRBV7-8 and J is TRBJ2-5; the D call may be TRBD1 or TRBD2 (5 bases each). The CDR3 consists of 18 residues. From germline, CDR1 is SGHVS and CDR2 FQNEAQ. Trimming removed 5 bases at V and 5 bases at J, with 27 bases between. CDR3 in amino acids: CASSRPDFYDSGWETQYF. DNA for the CDR3: TGTGCCAGCAGCCGCCCAGACTTCTACGACAGCGGTTGGGAGACCCAGTACTTC.